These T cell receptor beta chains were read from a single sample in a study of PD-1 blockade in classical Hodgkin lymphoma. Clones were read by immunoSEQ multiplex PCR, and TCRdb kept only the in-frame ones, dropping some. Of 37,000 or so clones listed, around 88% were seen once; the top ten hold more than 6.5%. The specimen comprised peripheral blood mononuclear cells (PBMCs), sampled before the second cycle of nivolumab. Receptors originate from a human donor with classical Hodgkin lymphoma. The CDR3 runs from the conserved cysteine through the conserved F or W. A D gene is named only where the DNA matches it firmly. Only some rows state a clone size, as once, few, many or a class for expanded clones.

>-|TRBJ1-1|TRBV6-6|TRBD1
CASSPDRGRTEAFF
TGTGCCAGCAGCCCGGACAGGGGGCGCACTGAAGCTTTCTTT
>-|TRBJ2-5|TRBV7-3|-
CASSLSSKETQYF
TGTGCCAGCAGCTTAAGCAGCAAAGAGACCCAGTACTTC
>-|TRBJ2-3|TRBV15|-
CATSRVETQYF
TGTGCCACCAGCAGAGTTGAGACGCAGTATTTT
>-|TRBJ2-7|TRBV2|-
CASSGPRISYEQYF
TGTGCCAGCAGTGGACCCCGTATCTCCTACGAGCAGTACTTC
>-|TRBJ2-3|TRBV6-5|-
CASTARKAGDTQYF
TGTGCCAGCACTGCCAGGAAGGCCGGAGATACGCAGTATTTT
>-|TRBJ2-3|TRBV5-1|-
CASSLERESDTQYF
TGCGCCAGCAGCTTGGAGAGGGAATCAGATACGCAGTATTTT
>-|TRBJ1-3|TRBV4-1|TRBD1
CASTGQTISGNTIYF
TGCGCCAGCACGGGACAGACCATCTCTGGAAACACCATATATTTT
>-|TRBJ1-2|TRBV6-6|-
CASSKAGANYGYTF
TGTGCCAGCAGTAAAGCAGGGGCTAACTATGGCTACACCTTC
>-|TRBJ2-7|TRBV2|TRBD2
CASSPSGYEQYF
TGTGCCAGCAGCCCTAGCGGGTACGAGCAGTACTTC
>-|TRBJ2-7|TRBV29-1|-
CSVSGPIVEQYF
TGCAGCGTCAGCGGACCCATTGTGGAGCAGTACTTC
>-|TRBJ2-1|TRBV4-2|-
CASSLPGGEYNEQFF
TGTGCCAGCAGCCTCCCCGGCGGGGAGTACAATGAGCAGTTCTTC
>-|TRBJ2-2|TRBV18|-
CASSPPTVPITGELFF
TGTGCCAGCTCACCACCCACGGTACCCATCACCGGGGAGCTGTTTTTT
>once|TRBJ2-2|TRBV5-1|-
CASSLGRGTGELFF
TGCGCCAGCAGCTTGGGTAGGGGCACCGGGGAGCTGTTTTTT
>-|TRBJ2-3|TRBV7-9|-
CASSLKWAPNQGLTDTQYF
TGTGCCAGCAGCTTAAAATGGGCCCCAAATCAAGGGCTCACAGATACGCAGTATTTT
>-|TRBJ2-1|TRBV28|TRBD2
CASSPRLAGGYYNEQFF
TGTGCCAGCAGTCCTAGACTAGCGGGAGGCTACTACAATGAGCAGTTCTTC
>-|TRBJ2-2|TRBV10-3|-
CAISALRHSSGTGELFF
TGTGCCATCAGTGCTTTGAGACACTCCTCGGGCACCGGGGAGCTGTTTTTT
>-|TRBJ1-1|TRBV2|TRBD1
CASSIEQGSTTEAFF
TGTGCCAGCAGTATAGAACAGGGGTCGACGACTGAAGCTTTCTTT
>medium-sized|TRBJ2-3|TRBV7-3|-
CASSPSKVALTDTQYF
TGTGCCAGCAGCCCCAGCAAGGTTGCCCTCACAGATACGCAGTATTTT
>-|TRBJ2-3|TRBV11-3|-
CASSFFDTQYF
TGTGCCAGCAGCTTTTTCGATACGCAGTATTTT
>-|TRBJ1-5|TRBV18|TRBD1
CASSPGTGPNQPQHF
TGTGCCAGCTCACCGGGGACAGGCCCGAATCAGCCCCAGCATTTT
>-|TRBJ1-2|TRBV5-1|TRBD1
CASSLKGTQGAYGYYGYTF
TGCGCCAGCAGCTTGAAAGGTACTCAGGGGGCGTATGGTTACTATGGCTACACCTTC
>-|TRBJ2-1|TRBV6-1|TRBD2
CASSLSGSSYNEQFF
TGTGCCAGCAGCTTGAGCGGGAGCTCCTACAATGAGCAGTTCTTC
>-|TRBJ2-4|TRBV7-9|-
CASSLAASDKNIQYF
TGTGCCAGCAGCTTAGCGGCGTCGGACAAAAACATTCAGTACTTC
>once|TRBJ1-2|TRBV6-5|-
CASSFDSYGYTF
TGTGCCAGCAGTTTCGACAGCTATGGCTACACCTTC
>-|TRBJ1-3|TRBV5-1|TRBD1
CASSLGQGFVNTIYF
TGCGCCAGCAGCTTGGGACAGGGGTTTGTAAACACCATATATTTT
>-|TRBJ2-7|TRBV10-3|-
CAISEPSKGQTYEQYF
TGTGCCATCAGTGAGCCTTCGAAAGGACAAACCTACGAGCAGTACTTC
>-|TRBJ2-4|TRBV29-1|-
CSVGGTRGNIQYF
TGCAGCGTAGGGGGTACTAGGGGAAACATTCAGTACTTC
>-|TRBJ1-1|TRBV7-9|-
CASSSSWVLKKAFF
TGTGCCAGCAGCTCCTCGTGGGTCCTGAAAAAAGCTTTCTTT